A single sample is the source of the 15 T cell receptor beta chains below, sequenced in a study of response to subunit inactivated influenza vaccine. One entry per CDR3 protein, called by TCRdb with MiXCR from the RT-PCR reads. In the table there are some 500,000 distinct CDR3 sequences, about 25% of which are singletons. The sequencing here drew on CD4+ T cells sorted from PBMCs, taken 5 days after vaccination. The source is a middle-aged man who received an inactivated influenza vaccine.

The genes are TRBV29-1 and TRBJ2-1; TRBD1 aligns across 9 bases. The CDR3 runs to 12 residues. The V segment lost 5 bases and the J segment 8 bases; nucleotides outside the gene matches: 4. From germline, CDR1 is SQVTM and CDR2 ANQGSEA. CDR3 region: CSVTGTGYEQFF. In DNA, the CDR3 is TGCAGCGTTACCGGGACAGGGTATGAGCAGTTCTTC.

The rearrangement links TRBV27 to TRBJ2-2, with 8 bases that match TRBD2. Germline-derived CDR1 and CDR2 are MNHEY and SMNVEV (reference sequence). V gave up 2 bases and J gave up 4 bases; unmatched junction bases: 3. CDR3 length equals 15 residues. The CDR3 region is CASSLRGGITGELFF. CDR3 nucleotide sequence: TGTGCCAGCAGTTTACGGGGGGGCATCACCGGGGAGCTGTTTTTT.

The chain recombines TRBV11-1 with TRBJ2-7, with D perhaps matching TRBD1 (6 bases). The germline CDR1 and CDR2 sequences are SGHAT and FQDESV (reference sequence). Trimming stripped 3 bases from V and 3 bases from J, with 24 bases between. The CDR3 contains 18 residues. The CDR3 coding sequence is TGTGCCAGCAGCTTTTATGGACGGACAGCGTGGGGAAACTACGAGCAGTACTTC. This translates into CASSFYGRTAWGNYEQYF.

The chain uses TRBV20-1 and TRBJ2-7; 9 positions match TRBD1. Trimming took 2 bases from V and 3 from J; bases not matched to a gene: 8. Germline CDR1 and CDR2: DFQATT and SNEGSKA (reference sequence). The CDR3 is made up of 15 amino acids. CDR3 DNA: TGCAGTGCTAGAAACCACAGGGGGCTTAGCTACGAGCAGTACTTC. Protein product: CSARNHRGLSYEQYF.

This clonotype was seen a handful of times. The chain carries TRBV20-1 and TRBJ2-7; 9 nucleotides line up with TRBD1. V was clipped by 8 bases and J by 5 bases; unmatched bases: 10. Germline CDR1 and CDR2: DFQATT and SNEGSKA (reference sequence). The CDR3 totals 13 residues. The CDR3 region has the DNA TGCAGTTCTCCGGGACAGGGAAGAAACGAGCAGTACTTC. Its protein product is CSSPGQGRNEQYF.

The V call is TRBV4-2, the J call TRBJ2-1; D is ambiguous. CDR1 and CDR2 (germline): LGHNA, YNFKEQ. This CDR3 has 13 amino acids. V was shortened by 1 base and J by 5 bases, with 6 bases between the two germline ends. CDR3 sequence reads: CASSQGYHNEQFF. CDR3 nucleotides: TGTGCCAGCAGCCAAGGGTACCACAATGAGCAGTTCTTC.

The rearrangement links TRBV7-8 to TRBJ2-7; D is possibly TRBD2 (7 bases). The germline V gene encodes CDR1 SGHVS and CDR2 FQNEAQ. The CDR3 is 13 residues long. Trimming removed 5 bases from V and 6 bases from J, with 14 bases in between. The CDR3 nucleotides read TGTGCCAGCAGCGGTAACAGGGAGGGCGAGCAGTACTTC. Protein product: CASSGNREGEQYF.

A few counts support this clonotype. This rearrangement joins TRBV20-1 to TRBJ1-1; D remains ambiguous. Germline CDR1 and CDR2: DFQATT and SNEGSKA (reference sequence). V gave up 5 bases and J gave up 7 bases, with 17 bases separating them. The CDR3 totals 13 residues. CDR3 sequence reads: CSAPFQYTGEAFF. The CDR3 region has the DNA TGCAGTGCTCCGTTTCAGTACACCGGTGAAGCTTTCTTT.

This clonotype was seen ten or more times. The rearrangement links TRBV7-8 to TRBJ2-1; 9 positions agree with TRBD2. The V gene's germline CDR1 is SGHVS and CDR2 FQNEAQ. The CDR3 is 15 residues long. Trimming took 5 bases from V and 4 from J; bases not matched to a gene: 6. This CDR3 is CASSRGGAMYNEQFF. In DNA, the CDR3 is TGTGCCAGCAGCCGCGGGGGGGCAATGTACAATGAGCAGTTCTTC.

The chain is built from TRBV6-2 or TRBV6-3 and TRBJ2-7; TRBD1 matches 8 bases. Germline loops: CDR1 MNHEY, CDR2 SVGEGT. V was pared by 8 bases and J by 4 bases, with 7 bases of the junction left unmatched. The CDR3 length is 13 residues. This chain's CDR3 is CASGPGQDYEQYF. The CDR3 DNA reads as TGTGCCAGCGGACCGGGACAGGATTACGAGCAGTACTTC.

This clonotype appeared a few times. The chain links TRBV20-1 to TRBJ1-2, with D possibly being TRBD1 (5 bases). CDR3 length: 13 amino acids. In germline, CDR1 is DFQATT, CDR2 SNEGSKA (reference sequence). Deletions cut 4 bases from V and 3 bases from J, with 12 bases between. The CDR3 loop is CSANPGHYYGYTF. The CDR3 DNA reads TGCAGTGCTAATCCAGGGCATTACTATGGCTACACCTTC.

This clonotype was counted many times. The chain carries TRBV12-3 or TRBV12-4 and TRBJ2-3; TRBD2 is a possible D gene (6 bases). The CDR3 contains 12 residues. The ends were cut back, 6 bases at V and 4 bases at J, with 8 bases in the middle. CDR3 region: CASSGGSDTQYF. The DNA of the CDR3 is TGTGCCAGCAGCGGGGGTTCAGATACGCAGTATTTT.

The gene calls are TRBV6-1 and TRBJ1-5, with D possibly matching TRBD1 (5 bases). The germline V gene encodes CDR1 MNHNS and CDR2 SASEGT. Trimming removed 7 bases at V and 7 bases at J, with 14 bases between. The CDR3 length is 13 residues. This chain's CDR3 is CASITGLGQPQHF. CDR3 DNA sequence: TGTGCCAGCATCACGGGGCTGGGGCAGCCCCAGCATTTT.

This clonotype was counted only a few times. The rearrangement joins TRBV11-3 to TRBJ2-1; unclear D gene. CDR1 is SGHNT and CDR2 is YENEEA in the germline V gene. Between the trimmed V and J ends, which lost 2 bases and 4 bases, there was a span of 9 bases. The CDR3 runs to 14 residues. Here the CDR3 reads CASSLFSGYNEQFF. The CDR3 DNA follows: TGTGCCAGCAGCTTATTTTCCGGGTACAATGAGCAGTTCTTC.

There are a few counts of this clonotype. The chain has TRBV7-2 and TRBJ1-5; 9 bases map to TRBD1. This CDR3 comprises 15 residues. CDR1 SGHTA and CDR2 FQGNSA come from the germline V gene. With V trimmed by 5 bases and J by 3 bases, 5 bases remained unmatched. CDR3 region: CASSPQGANNQPQHF. CDR3 sequence (DNA): TGTGCCAGCAGCCCACAGGGGGCGAACAATCAGCCCCAGCATTTT.